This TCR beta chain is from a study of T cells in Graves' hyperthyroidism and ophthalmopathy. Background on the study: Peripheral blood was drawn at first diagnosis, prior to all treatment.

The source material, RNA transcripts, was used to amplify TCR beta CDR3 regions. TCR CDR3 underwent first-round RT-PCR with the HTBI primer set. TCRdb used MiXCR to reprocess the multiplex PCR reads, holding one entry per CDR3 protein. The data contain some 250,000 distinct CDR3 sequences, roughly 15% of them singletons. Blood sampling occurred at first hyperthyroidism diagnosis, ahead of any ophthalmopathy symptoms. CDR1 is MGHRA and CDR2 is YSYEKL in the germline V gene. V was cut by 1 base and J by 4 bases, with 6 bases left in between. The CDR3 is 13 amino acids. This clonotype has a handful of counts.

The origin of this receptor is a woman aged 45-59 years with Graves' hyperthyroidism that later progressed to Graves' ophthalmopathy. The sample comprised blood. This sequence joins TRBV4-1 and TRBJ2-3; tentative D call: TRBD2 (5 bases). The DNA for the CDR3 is TGCGCCAGCAGCCAAGGGACTTCAGATACGCAGTATTTT. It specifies CASSQGTSDTQYF.